Below, 15 T cell receptor beta chains from the same sample are listed, as sequenced in a study of cytomegalovirus exposure and HLA in healthy donors. A multiplex PCR was run with 60 Vbeta primers and 13 Jbeta primers. Profiling relied on immunoSEQ multiplex PCR, and the TCRdb table lists in-frame clones only, not all of them. The data show approximately 170,000 clones, with about 82% seen just once and about 2.4% held by the top ten. Sample: PBMCs. Receptors were obtained from a male donor in good health and CMV-seronegative.

The V and J genes are TRBV5-1 and TRBJ1-4; D is ambiguous. The CDR3 has 15 residues. The germline CDR1 and CDR2 sequences are SGHRS and YFSETQ. Trimming left V 6 bases short and J 0 bases short, with 12 bases between. The CDR3 sequence is CASTPSQATNEKLFF. The DNA for the CDR3 is TGCGCCAGCACCCCGTCCCAGGCAACTAATGAAAAACTGTTTTTT. The full variable domain, with the rest looked up from reference TRBV5-1 and TRBJ1-4, is KAGVTQTPRYLIKTRGQQVTLSCSPISGHRSVSWYQQTPGQGLQFLFEYFSETQRNKGNFPGRFSGRQFSNSRSEMNVSTLELGDSALYLCASTPSQATNEKLFFGSGTQLSVL.

Only a few counts were recorded for this clone. The CDR3 DNA reads TGCGCCAGCAGCTTAGACAGGGGGGCTAACACTGAAGCTTTCTTT. Translated, it gives CASSLDRGANTEAFF. V usage is TRBV5-1 and J usage is TRBJ1-1; 9 bases map to TRBD1. Germline CDR1 SGHRS, CDR2 YFSETQ. This CDR3 comprises 15 residues. The V gene end was trimmed by 2 bases and the J gene end by 2 bases; junction bases not matched to a gene: 4.

This clone occurred once. The CDR3 DNA reads TGTGCCAGCAGCTTCGCCGGGGCGGGGGGGCTCACAGATACGCAGTATTTT. Residues: CASSFAGAGGLTDTQYF. The chain links TRBV7-8 to TRBJ2-3; 9 bases map to TRBD2. With V trimmed by 3 bases and J by 2 bases, 9 bases remained unmatched. The germline V gene has CDR1 SGHVS and CDR2 FQNEAQ. The length of the CDR3 is 17 residues.

This clone came up a few times. CDR3 residues: CASHGDYNSPLHF. The CDR3 bases are TGTGCCAGCCACGGTGATTATAATTCACCCCTCCACTTT. The rearrangement links TRBV6-1 to TRBJ1-6; unclear D gene. The CDR3 spans 13 residues. Trimming left V 8 bases short and J 4 bases short, with 9 bases between. The germline V gene has CDR1 MNHNS and CDR2 SASEGT.

V and J are TRBV9 and TRBJ2-3; D is possibly TRBD1 (5 bases). The CDR3 contains 14 residues. Germline CDR1 reads SGDLS; CDR2 reads YYNGEE. The V end lost 2 bases, the J end lost 5 bases, and 12 bases lay between the germline ends. Here the CDR3 reads CASSVQGVGDTQYF. The CDR3 coding sequence is TGTGCCAGCAGCGTCCAGGGTGTTGGAGATACGCAGTATTTT.

This chain joins TRBV19 and TRBJ1-5, with D unresolved. V shed 3 bases and J shed 2 bases, with 5 bases lying between them. Germline loops: CDR1 LNHDA, CDR2 SQIVND (reference sequence). This CDR3 contains 13 residues. Here the CDR3 reads CASSITGNQPQHF. The CDR3 bases are TGTGCCAGTAGTATCACTGGCAATCAGCCCCAGCATTTT. The full variable domain, its missing parts supplied by reference TRBV19 and TRBJ1-5, is DGGITQSPKYLFRKEGQNVTLSCEQNLNHDAMYWYRQDPGQGLRLIYYSQIVNDFQKGDIAEGYSVSREKKESFPLTVTSAQKNPTAFYLCASSITGNQPQHFGDGTRLSIL.

The chain recombines TRBV4-1 with TRBJ2-7, with 13 bases matching TRBD2. Germline V CDR1 and CDR2: MGHRA, YSYEKL. The CDR3 is 18 amino acids. J lost 0 bases, V lost 4 bases, and 9 bases had no gene match. CDR3 DNA: TGCGCCAGCAGCCCAGCGGGACTAGCGGGGCAAGACTCCTACGAGCAGTACTTC. Translation: CASSPAGLAGQDSYEQYF.

This clone was observed a single time. The V call is TRBV5-4, the J call TRBJ1-5; a possible D gene is TRBD1 (5 bases). Trimming left V 0 bases short and J 2 bases short, with 12 bases between. Germline lookup yields CDR1 SGHNT and CDR2 YYREEE (reference sequence). This CDR3 region has 16 residues. DNA for the CDR3: TGTGCCAGCAGCTTGGGCGGTGGGGGGGGCAATCAGCCCCAGCATTTT. It encodes CASSLGGGGGNQPQHF. Supplemented by reference TRBV5-4 and TRBJ1-5, the full variable domain reads ETGVTQSPTHLIKTRGQQVTLRCSSQSGHNTVSWYQQALGQGPQFIFQYYREEENGRGNFPPRFSGLQFPNYSSELNVNALELDDSALYLCASSLGGGGGNQPQHFGDGTRLSIL.

V and J are TRBV5-1 and TRBJ2-5; 14 bases map to TRBD2. The DNA matches TRBJ2-7 better at its end, which makes the J call doubtful. CDR1 SGHRS and CDR2 YFSETQ come from the germline V gene. The CDR3 is 16 amino acids. The DNA of the CDR3 is TGCGCCAGCAGCTTGGCGGGACTAGCGGGAGACCACGAGCAGTACTTC. It is translated as CASSLAGLAGDHEQYF.

This clone has a handful of counts. The chain carries TRBV9 and TRBJ1-1; D unclear. V was trimmed by 4 bases and J by 3 bases, leaving 13 bases between them. CDR1 and CDR2 (germline): SGDLS, YYNGEE. The length of the CDR3 is 14 residues. The chain's CDR3 is CASSPNVRDTEAFF. CDR3 DNA: TGTGCCAGCAGCCCAAATGTGAGGGACACTGAAGCTTTCTTT. Looking up the rest from reference TRBV9 and TRBJ1-1 gives the full variable domain: DSGVTQTPKHLITATGQRVTLRCSPRSGDLSVYWYQQSLDQGLQFLIQYYNGEERAKGNILERFSAQQFPDLHSELNLSSLELGDSALYFCASSPNVRDTEAFFGQGTRLTVV.

The J gene is TRBJ1-3, the V gene TRBV5-4; maybe TRBD1 (5 bases). The CDR3 loop spans 15 amino acids. Germline V gene data show CDR1 as SGHNT and CDR2 as YYREEE (reference sequence). The ends were cut back, 4 bases at V and 2 bases at J, with 13 bases in the middle. The CDR3 sequence: CASSKGPEPGNTIYF. CDR3 nucleotides: TGTGCCAGCAGCAAGGGGCCGGAACCTGGAAACACCATATATTTT.

The chain has TRBV6-4 and TRBJ1-2, with TRBD1 matching 7 bases. This CDR3 contains 13 residues. With V trimmed by 3 bases and J by 3 bases, 1 base remained unmatched. Germline values: CDR1 MRHNA, CDR2 SNTAGT. The CDR3 loop is CASSDGTDYGYTF. The CDR3 DNA is TGTGCCAGCAGTGATGGGACAGACTATGGCTACACCTTC.

V and J are TRBV10-2 and TRBJ1-1; the match to TRBD1 covers 10 bases. With V trimmed by 6 bases and J by 0 bases, 4 bases remained unmatched. The CDR3 consists of 15 residues. The V gene's germline CDR1 is WSHSY and CDR2 SAAADI. The CDR3 DNA follows: TGCGCCAGCAGGAAGACAGGGGGCATGAACACTGAAGCTTTCTTT. It specifies CASRKTGGMNTEAFF.

This clone was seen more than once but under ten times. The chain carries TRBV14 and TRBJ1-6; 8 bases align to TRBD1. The CDR3 runs to 16 residues. Germline trimming cut 0 bases from V and 7 bases from J; bases unmatched to any gene: 5. From germline, CDR1 is SGHDN and CDR2 FVKESK. DNA of the CDR3: TGTGCCAGCAGCCAAGACGGTAGACAGGGGAATTCACCCCTCCACTTT. Protein: CASSQDGRQGNSPLHF.

The chain is built from TRBV5-8 and TRBJ2-7; TRBD1 agrees at 8 bases. This CDR3 spans 16 amino acids. The V segment lost 4 bases and the J segment 4 bases; nucleotides outside the gene matches: 13. Germline loops: CDR1 SGHTS, CDR2 YDEGEE. The CDR3 protein is CASSRHSGTGIYEQYF. CDR3 nucleotides: TGTGCCAGCAGCAGACACTCCGGGACAGGCATATACGAGCAGTACTTC.